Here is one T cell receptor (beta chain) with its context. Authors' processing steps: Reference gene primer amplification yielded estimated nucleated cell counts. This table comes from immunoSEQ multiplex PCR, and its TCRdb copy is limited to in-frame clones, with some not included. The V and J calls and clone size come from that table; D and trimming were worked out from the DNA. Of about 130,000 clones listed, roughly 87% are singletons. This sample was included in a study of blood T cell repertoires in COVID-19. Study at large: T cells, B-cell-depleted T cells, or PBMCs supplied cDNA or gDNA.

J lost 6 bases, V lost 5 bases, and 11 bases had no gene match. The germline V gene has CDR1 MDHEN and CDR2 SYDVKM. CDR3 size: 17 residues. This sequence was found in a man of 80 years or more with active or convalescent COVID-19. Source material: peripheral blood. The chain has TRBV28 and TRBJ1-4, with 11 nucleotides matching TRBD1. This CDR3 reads CASSPTGQGAADEKLFF. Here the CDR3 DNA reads TGTGCCAGCAGTCCCACCGGACAGGGGGCAGCGGATGAAAAACTGTTTTTT.